Given below is one TCR beta chain in context. Antigen unknown. The sample originates from a study of T cell repertoires in cytomegalovirus infection. Across the study: CMV infection and matching HLA type were both indicated by public TCR beta signatures.

The CDR3 extends over 19 amino acids. Germline V gene lookup returns CDR1 SGHTA and CDR2 FQGNSA. Trimming removed 1 base from V and 1 base from J, with 22 bases in between. Each CDR3 protein is one row after TCRdb ran MiXCR on the reads. The sample includes some 700,000 distinct CDR3 sequences, 35% of them seen just once. Study results and caveats: Carriers of CMV and the relevant HLA type were discriminated by public TCR beta frequency.

Sequencing was done on a sample of PBMCs. V usage is TRBV7-2 and J usage is TRBJ1-2, with D perhaps TRBD1 (5 bases). The source of this sequence is a human donor in good health (CMV status not recorded). Some clones in this sample may be carry-over from other donors' samples. As DNA, the CDR3 is TGTGCCAGCAGCTTAGGGTATTCCGCCAGAAAACAGGATAACTATGGCTACACCTTC. Translating it yields CASSLGYSARKQDNYGYTF.